This T cell receptor beta chain was profiled in a study of cytomegalovirus exposure and HLA in healthy donors. About the study: A previous analysis identified about 110 million unique TCR beta sequences derived from 180 million or so T cells.

PCR primers comprised 60 Vbeta and 13 Jbeta primers. The method was immunoSEQ multiplex PCR; TCRdb's version includes in-frame clones alone and lacks a portion of them. Of 55,000 to 70,000 clones listed, approximately 70% were seen once; the top ten hold less than 20%. This clone was seen a few times. Germline V gene sequence: CDR1 SGHNT, CDR2 YENEEA. CDR3 length: 16 residues. V trimming: 4 bases; J trimming: 7 bases; junction bases outside the gene matches: 8. Sequenced: PBMCs. This clonotype was obtained from a man in his forties in good health and CMV-seropositive. This chain connects TRBV11-3 to TRBJ2-1, with TRBD1 matching over 12 bases. The CDR3 bases are TGTGCCAGCAGCTCCGAGGGGACAGGGGGCAGGAATGAGCAGTTCTTC. This translates into CASSSEGTGGRNEQFF.